These T cell receptor beta chains were read from a single sample in a study of blood T cells in healthy people across ages. Using its own MiXCR run on the 5' RACE reads, TCRdb lists one record per CDR3 protein. Among some 880,000 distinct CDR3 sequences, around 36% were seen once, and the ten largest hold around 13%. Sequenced: blood. The receptors stem from a man aged 18 to 29 in good health. CDR3s include the opening cysteine and the closing phenylalanine or tryptophan. The order of the fields is CDR3 DNA, CDR3 protein, D gene, clone size, J gene, V gene. A D gene is named only where the DNA matches it firmly. Some rows mark clone size as missing; the rest say once, few, many or name a class of expanded clone.

TGTGCCAGCACCCTCAGGGGCTCCTACAATGAGCAGTACTTC	CASTLRGSYNEQYF	-	few	TRBJ2-7	TRBV7-2
TGTGCCAGCAGTTTAGGTGGGACCGCAAGCTCCTACGAGCAGTACTTC	CASSLGGTASSYEQYF	-	many	TRBJ2-7	TRBV12-3/TRBV12-4
TGCGCCAGCAGCTTCTCAACAGGGACAGATACGCAGTATTTT	CASSFSTGTDTQYF	-	-	TRBJ2-3	TRBV5-1
TGTGCCAGCAGCGTAAGTTGGGGATACCAAGAGACCCAGTACTTC	CASSVSWGYQETQYF	-	-	TRBJ2-5	TRBV9
TGCGCCAGCAGCTTGCTAGTGGGGGGGGCTAGTGAGCAGTTCTTC	CASSLLVGGASEQFF	-	-	TRBJ2-1	TRBV5-1
TGCGCCAGCAGCCAAAAACAGGGTGTTTACTCTGGGGCCAACGTCCTGACTTTC	CASSQKQGVYSGANVLTF	-	-	TRBJ2-6	TRBV4-3
TGCAGCGTTGAAGAGGGGGACAGATACTATGGCTACACCTTC	CSVEEGDRYYGYTF	TRBD1	few	TRBJ1-2	TRBV29-1
TGTGCCAGCAGTGAACAGACAGGTGAAGCTTTCTTT	CASSEQTGEAFF	-	-	TRBJ1-1	TRBV2
TGCGCCAGCAGCCCGGGTTATGCTCAGCCCCAGCATTTT	CASSPGYAQPQHF	-	-	TRBJ1-5	TRBV4-1
TGCAGTGCCCCTAACAGCGGGGGGCTCCTCCGCCAGACCCAGTACTTC	CSAPNSGGLLRQTQYF	TRBD2	few	TRBJ2-5	TRBV20-1
TGCGCCAGCAGCCACCAGACAGGGGACGTGCAGTTCTTC	CASSHQTGDVQFF	TRBD1	-	TRBJ2-1	TRBV5-1